Detailed here is one T cell receptor (beta chain). The entry originates in a study of blood T cell repertoires in COVID-19. Study summary: The samples span acute and convalescent COVID-19 from the United States, Italy and Spain. Nucleic acid was either cDNA or gDNA, and it came from T cells, B-cell-depleted T cells, or PBMCs.

Germline loops: CDR1 GTSNPN, CDR2 SVGIG (reference sequence). Trimming removed 4 bases from V and 3 bases from J, with 12 bases in between. This CDR3 has 13 amino acids. Clones were read by immunoSEQ multiplex PCR, and TCRdb kept only the in-frame ones, dropping some. The data hold more than 200,000 clones, with more than 75% observed a single time. Allocation to cohorts depended on clinical history reported by the participants. All recovered Cohort 3 donors got two negative PCRs, got clearance, or saw symptom resolution. The specimen was PBMCs or T cells enriched from blood (not recorded which). The rearrangement joins TRBV30 to TRBJ1-1, with unresolved D. The source is a woman aged 45-65 years who had recovered from COVID-19. In nucleotides, the CDR3 is TGTGCCTGGAATGGACGGAGGGACACTGAAGCTTTCTTT. It translates to CAWNGRRDTEAFF.